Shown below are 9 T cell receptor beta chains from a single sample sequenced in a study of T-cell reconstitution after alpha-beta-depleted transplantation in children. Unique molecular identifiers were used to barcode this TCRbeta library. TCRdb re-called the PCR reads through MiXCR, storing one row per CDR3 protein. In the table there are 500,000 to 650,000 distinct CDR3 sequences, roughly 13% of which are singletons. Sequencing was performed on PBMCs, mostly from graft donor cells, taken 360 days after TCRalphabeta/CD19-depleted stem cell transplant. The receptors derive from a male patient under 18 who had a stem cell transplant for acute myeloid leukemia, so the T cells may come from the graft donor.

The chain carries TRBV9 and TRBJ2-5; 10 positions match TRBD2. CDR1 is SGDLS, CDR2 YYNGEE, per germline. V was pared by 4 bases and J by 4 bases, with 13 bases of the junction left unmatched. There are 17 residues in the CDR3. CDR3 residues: CASSPPTSGRRVETQYF. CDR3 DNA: TGTGCCAGCAGCCCCCCGACTAGCGGGCGAAGGGTAGAGACCCAGTACTTC.

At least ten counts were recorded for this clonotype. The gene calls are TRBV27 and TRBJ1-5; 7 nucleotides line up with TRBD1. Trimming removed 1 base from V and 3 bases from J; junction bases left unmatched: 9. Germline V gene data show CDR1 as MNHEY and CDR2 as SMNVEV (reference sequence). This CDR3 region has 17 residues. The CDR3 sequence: CASSLFSTGAYNQPQHF. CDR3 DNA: TGTGCCAGCAGTTTATTCAGCACAGGGGCCTACAATCAGCCCCAGCATTTT.

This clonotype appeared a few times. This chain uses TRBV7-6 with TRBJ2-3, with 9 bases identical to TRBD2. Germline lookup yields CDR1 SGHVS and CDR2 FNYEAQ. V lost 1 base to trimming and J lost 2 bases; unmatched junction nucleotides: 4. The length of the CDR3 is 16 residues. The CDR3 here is CASSLELAGITDTQYF. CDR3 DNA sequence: TGTGCCAGCAGCTTAGAACTAGCGGGCATCACAGATACGCAGTATTTT.

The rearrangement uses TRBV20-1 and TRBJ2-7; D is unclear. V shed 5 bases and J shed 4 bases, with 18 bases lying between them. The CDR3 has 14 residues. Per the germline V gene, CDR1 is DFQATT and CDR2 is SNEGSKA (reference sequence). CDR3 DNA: TGCAGTGCTGGGGATCACAGTTTTGGGTACGAGCAGTACTTC. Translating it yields CSAGDHSFGYEQYF.

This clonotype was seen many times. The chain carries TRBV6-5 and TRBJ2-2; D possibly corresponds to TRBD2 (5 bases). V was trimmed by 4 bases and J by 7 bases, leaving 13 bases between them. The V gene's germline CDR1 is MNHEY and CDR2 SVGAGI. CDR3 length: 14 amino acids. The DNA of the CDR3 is TGTGCCAGCAGTTTACGGCCGGAGGACGGGGAGCTGTTTTTT. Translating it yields CASSLRPEDGELFF.

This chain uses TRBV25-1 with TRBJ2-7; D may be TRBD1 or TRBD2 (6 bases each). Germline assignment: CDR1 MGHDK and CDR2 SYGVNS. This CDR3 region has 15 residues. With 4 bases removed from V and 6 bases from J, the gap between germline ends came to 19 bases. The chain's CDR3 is CASSGEGGPWAEQYF. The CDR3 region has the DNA TGTGCCAGCAGTGGGGAAGGGGGGCCTTGGGCCGAGCAGTACTTC.

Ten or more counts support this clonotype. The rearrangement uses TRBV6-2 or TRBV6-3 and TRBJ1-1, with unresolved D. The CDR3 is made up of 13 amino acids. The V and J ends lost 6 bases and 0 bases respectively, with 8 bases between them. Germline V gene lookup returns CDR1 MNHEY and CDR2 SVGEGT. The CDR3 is CASRGNMNTEAFF. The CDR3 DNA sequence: TGTGCCAGCAGGGGGAACATGAACACTGAAGCTTTCTTT.

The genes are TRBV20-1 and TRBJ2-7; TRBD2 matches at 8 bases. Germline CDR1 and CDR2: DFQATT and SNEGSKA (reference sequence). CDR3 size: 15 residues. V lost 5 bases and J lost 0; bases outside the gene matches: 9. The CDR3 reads CSASRTSLSSYEQYF. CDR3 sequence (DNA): TGCAGTGCTTCCCGGACTAGCCTTAGCTCCTACGAGCAGTACTTC.

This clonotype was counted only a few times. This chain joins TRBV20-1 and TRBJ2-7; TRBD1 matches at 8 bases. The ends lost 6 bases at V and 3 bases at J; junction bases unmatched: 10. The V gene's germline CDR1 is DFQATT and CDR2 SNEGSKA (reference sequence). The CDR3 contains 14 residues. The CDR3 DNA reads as TGCAGTGCCGATCACAGGGGGTCAGGCTACGAGCAGTACTTC. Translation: CSADHRGSGYEQYF.